The 24 T cell receptor beta chains presented below share a single source sample, sequenced in a study of control samples from healthy donors and cancer patients. The table came from immunoSEQ multiplex PCR; TCRdb's copy has only in-frame clones and leaves some out. The repertoire holds about 65,000 clones, with 90% as singletons. Sequencing was carried out using PBMCs. These TCRs come from a woman aged 45 to 65 with colorectal cancer.

J is TRBJ2-5 and V is TRBV28; the D call may be TRBD1 or TRBD2 (6 bases each). CDR3 length: 15 residues. CDR1 MDHEN and CDR2 SYDVKM come from the germline V gene. With 3 bases removed from V and 7 bases from J, the gap between germline ends came to 18 bases. This CDR3 reads CASSFSSRGAWTQYF. CDR3 nucleotides: TGTGCCAGCAGTTTTAGTTCTAGGGGGGCTTGGACCCAGTACTTC.

Here the CDR3 DNA reads TGTGCCAGCAGTGGAGGCGGAAAGTCATCAGCTTTCTTT. This encodes CASSGGGKSSAFF. The V call is TRBV2, the J call TRBJ1-1; no clear D. Germline V gives CDR1 SNHLY, CDR2 FYNNEI. The V end lost 4 bases, the J end lost 10 bases, and 16 bases lay between the germline ends. The CDR3 runs to 13 residues.

The chain carries TRBV19 and TRBJ2-5, with unresolved D. V lost 2 bases to trimming and J lost 2 bases, with 3 bases between them. CDR1 LNHDA and CDR2 SQIVND come from the germline V gene (reference sequence). There are 12 residues in the CDR3. The CDR3 sequence: CASSIPQETQYF. CDR3 DNA sequence: TGTGCCAGTAGTATACCTCAAGAGACCCAGTACTTC.

The chain employs TRBV11-3 and TRBJ2-3, with 13 bases that match TRBD2. CDR1 and CDR2 from the germline V gene are SGHNT and YENEEA. Trimming at V came to 1 base and at J to 3 bases, leaving 4 bases not matched to a gene. This CDR3 comprises 17 residues. The CDR3 loop is CASSLGGLAGRTDTQYF. In DNA form, the CDR3 reads TGTGCCAGCAGCTTAGGGGGACTAGCGGGACGGACAGATACGCAGTATTTT.

The genes are TRBV27 and TRBJ2-7; 9 bases map to TRBD1. CDR3 size: 14 residues. Germline trimming cut 2 bases from V and 3 bases from J; bases unmatched to any gene: 2. Germline CDR1 reads MNHEY; CDR2 reads SMNVEV (reference sequence). CDR3 in DNA: TGTGCCAGCAGTTTAAACAGGGGGCTCTACGAGCAGTACTTC. Its protein product is CASSLNRGLYEQYF.

The gene calls are TRBV5-1 and TRBJ2-1; unclear D gene. Between the trimmed V and J ends, which lost 4 bases and 0 bases, there was a span of 11 bases. This CDR3 has 15 residues. Per germline, CDR1 SGHRS and CDR2 YFSETQ. Here the CDR3 reads CASSQAVGSYNEQFF. The CDR3 region has the DNA TGCGCCAGCAGCCAGGCAGTCGGCTCCTACAATGAGCAGTTCTTC.

The genes are TRBV14 and TRBJ2-7; 8 nucleotides match TRBD2. Unmatched junction bases numbered 7, after V lost 4 bases and J lost 5 bases. This CDR3 has 14 residues. Germline V gives CDR1 SGHDN, CDR2 FVKESK. CDR3 residues: CASSPLGTRDEQYF. As DNA, the CDR3 is TGTGCCAGCAGCCCCCTGGGGACTAGGGACGAGCAGTACTTC.

V and J are TRBV19 and TRBJ2-3; D gene uncertain. V was clipped by 1 base and J by 1 base, with 9 bases between them. Germline V lookup: CDR1 LNHDA, CDR2 SQIVND (reference sequence). The CDR3 spans 15 residues. In nucleotides, the CDR3 is TGTGCCAGTAGTATAGGTACAGAAGGCACAGATACGCAGTATTTT. Translation gives CASSIGTEGTDTQYF.

This clone occurred once. V usage is TRBV2 and J usage is TRBJ2-3; TRBD2 is a possible D gene (6 bases). The CDR3 loop spans 15 amino acids. Looked up from germline, CDR1 is SNHLY and CDR2 is FYNNEI. The V end was cut by 4 bases, the J end by 1 base, with 12 bases between. The chain's CDR3 is CASSGGWEGTDTQYF. In DNA form, the CDR3 reads TGTGCCAGCAGTGGGGGATGGGAGGGCACAGATACGCAGTATTTT.

This clone has just one count. The rearrangement links TRBV30 to TRBJ1-1; D not certain. From germline, CDR1 is GTSNPN and CDR2 SVGIG (reference sequence). V lost 2 bases and J lost 1, with 11 bases in between. This CDR3 is built from 14 residues. CDR3 protein: CAWSWGLQNTEAFF. The DNA of the CDR3 is TGTGCCTGGAGTTGGGGTCTACAGAACACTGAAGCTTTCTTT.

The chain recombines TRBV11-1 with TRBJ1-1; 9 bases match TRBD1. Per the germline V gene, CDR1 is SGHAT and CDR2 is FQDESV (reference sequence). The J segment lost 8 bases and the V segment lost 3 bases, leaving 7 bases of the junction unmatched. This CDR3 contains 14 residues. CDR3 DNA sequence: TGTGCCAGCAGCTTCATAGACAGGGGGACCGAAGCTTTCTTT. Encoded protein: CASSFIDRGTEAFF.

This clone has a single count. This chain joins TRBV9 and TRBJ2-7; D gene unclear. Germline V CDR1 and CDR2: SGDLS, YYNGEE. The CDR3 is 13 residues long. V was shortened by 7 bases and J by 3 bases, with 14 bases between the two germline ends. The chain's CDR3 is CASSPGNNYEQYF. The CDR3 bases are TGTGCCAGCTCCCCTGGGAATAACTACGAGCAGTACTTC.

The rearrangement links TRBV5-4 to TRBJ2-5; D possibly uses TRBD1 or TRBD2 (5 bases each). The CDR3 loop spans 14 amino acids. The germline V gene has CDR1 SGHNT and CDR2 YYREEE (reference sequence). V lost 0 bases and J lost 2, with 8 bases in between. The CDR3 sequence: CASSLGGRQETQYF. In nucleotides, the CDR3 is TGTGCCAGCAGCTTGGGGGGACGTCAAGAGACCCAGTACTTC.

The V call is TRBV3-1 (or the pseudogene TRBV3-2), the J call TRBJ2-2; D ambiguous. The CDR3 loop spans 16 amino acids. The V end was cut by 4 bases, the J end by 5 bases, with 17 bases between. Germline CDR1 reads LGHDT; CDR2 reads YNNKEL (reference sequence). CDR3 sequence (DNA): TGTGCCAGCAGCCTCGGATCCCCTGTGGAGACCGGGGAGCTGTTTTTT. It translates to CASSLGSPVETGELFF.

The V and J genes are TRBV5-4 and TRBJ1-6, with 10 positions matching TRBD1. The V gene's germline CDR1 is SGHNT and CDR2 YYREEE (reference sequence). The length of the CDR3 is 17 residues. The V gene end was trimmed by 2 bases and the J gene end by 7 bases; junction bases not matched to a gene: 9. The CDR3 spells CASSLLEGQGQNSPLHF. CDR3 in DNA: TGTGCCAGCAGCTTACTCGAGGGACAGGGGCAAAATTCACCCCTCCACTTT.

The V gene is TRBV5-1, the J gene TRBJ1-1; D is ambiguous. Trimming removed 4 bases at V and 3 bases at J, with 10 bases between. Germline-derived CDR1 and CDR2 are SGHRS and YFSETQ. The CDR3 sequence is 13 residues long. The CDR3 coding sequence is TGCGCCAGCAGCCAAGGGTCTGACACTGAAGCTTTCTTT. It translates to CASSQGSDTEAFF. The whole variable domain, remainder taken from reference TRBV5-1 and TRBJ1-1, is KAGVTQTPRYLIKTRGQQVTLSCSPISGHRSVSWYQQTPGQGLQFLFEYFSETQRNKGNFPGRFSGRQFSNSRSEMNVSTLELGDSALYLCASSQGSDTEAFFGQGTRLTVV.

The chain links TRBV13 to TRBJ2-3, with 8 bases fitting TRBD2. The junction had 20 bases not matched to a gene; V was cut back by 5 bases and J by 1 base. Looked up from germline, CDR1 is PRHDT and CDR2 is FYEKMQ (reference sequence). The CDR3 is 20 residues long. The CDR3 DNA reads as TGTGCCAGCAGCCACCCGGTAGGGAGCGGGAGTATATACGGCACAGATACGCAGTATTTT. Protein product: CASSHPVGSGSIYGTDTQYF.

The chain combines TRBV7-8 with TRBJ2-7; D uncertain. The CDR3 has 14 amino acids. Trimming cost V 7 bases and J 2 bases, with 15 bases left between them. Germline V gives CDR1 SGHVS, CDR2 FQNEAQ. CDR3 region: CASTTTRLTYEQYF. For the CDR3, the DNA is TGTGCCAGCACCACTACGCGGCTTACCTACGAGCAGTACTTC. The full variable domain, rest sourced from reference TRBV7-8 and TRBJ2-7, is GAGVSQSPRYKVAKRGQDVALRCDPISGHVSLFWYQQALGQGPEFLTYFQNEAQLDKSGLPSDRFFAERPEGSVSTLKIQRTQQEDSAVYLCASTTTRLTYEQYFGPGTRLTVT.

This clone was found once. The chain links TRBV11-3 to TRBJ2-1; the match to TRBD1 covers 8 bases. Germline CDR1 is SGHNT and CDR2 is YENEEA. V was clipped by 5 bases and J by 8 bases; unmatched bases: 11. The CDR3 is 15 amino acids. CDR3 region: CASSPSWDRNYEQFF. For the CDR3, the DNA is TGTGCCAGCAGCCCCAGCTGGGACAGGAATTATGAGCAGTTCTTC. Full variable domain (rest looked up from reference TRBV11-3 and TRBJ2-1): EAGVVQSPRYKIIEKKQPVAFWCNPISGHNTLYWYLQNLGQGPELLIRYENEEAVDDSQLPKDRFSAERLKGVDSTLKIQPAELGDSAVYLCASSPSWDRNYEQFFGPGTRLTVL.

The gene calls are TRBV5-1 and TRBJ2-1, with 11 bases lining up with TRBD2. V shed 3 bases, J shed 9 bases, and the junction held 11 bases outside the gene matches. The germline V gene encodes CDR1 SGHRS and CDR2 YFSETQ. The CDR3 loop spans 16 amino acids. The CDR3 spells CASSSRTSGSPSEQFF. CDR3 in DNA: TGCGCCAGCAGCTCGCGTACTAGCGGGAGTCCGTCTGAGCAGTTCTTC.

The V call is TRBV2, the J call TRBJ1-5; 7 nucleotides match TRBD1. V gave up 5 bases and J gave up 8 bases; unmatched junction bases: 3. In germline, CDR1 is SNHLY, CDR2 FYNNEI. CDR3 length equals 12 residues. The CDR3 loop is CASSHTGEPQHF. The DNA for the CDR3 is TGTGCCAGCAGTCATACAGGGGAGCCCCAGCATTTT.

This clone was recorded once. This chain joins TRBV18 and TRBJ1-2, with D uncertain. This CDR3 has 12 residues. Trimming took 1 base from V and 6 from J, leaving 6 bases between them. CDR1 and CDR2 from the germline V gene are KGHSH and LQKENI. CDR3 bases: TGTGCCAGCTCACCACGTCGGAATGGCTACACCTTC. Protein sequence: CASSPRRNGYTF.

This chain joins TRBV7-9 and TRBJ1-4; 8 bases map to TRBD1. Germline V gene data show CDR1 as SEHNR and CDR2 as FQNEAQ (reference sequence). The CDR3 length is 13 residues. With V trimmed by 6 bases and J by 7 bases, 4 bases remained unmatched. The CDR3 coding sequence is TGTGCCAGCAGGATAACAGGGGGTGAAAAACTGTTTTTT. Protein product: CASRITGGEKLFF. Full variable domain (outside the CDR3, taken from reference TRBV7-9 and TRBJ1-4): DTGVSQNPRHKITKRGQNVTFRCDPISEHNRLYWYRQTLGQGPEFLTYFQNEAQLEKSRLLSDRFSAERPKGSFSTLEIQRTEQGDSAMYLCASRITGGEKLFFGSGTQLSVL.

The rearrangement joins TRBV28 to TRBJ1-1; 7 nucleotides agree with TRBD1. J lost 0 bases, V lost 6 bases, and 1 base had no gene match. Germline CDR1 is MDHEN and CDR2 is SYDVKM. The CDR3 is made up of 13 amino acids. This CDR3 is CASRTGMNTEAFF. The CDR3 nucleotides read TGTGCCAGCAGGACAGGGATGAACACTGAAGCTTTCTTT. Full variable domain (remainder filled in from reference TRBV28 and TRBJ1-1): DVKVTQSSRYLVKRTGEKVFLECVQDMDHENMFWYRQDPGLGLRLIYFSYDVKMKEKGDIPEGYSVSREKKERFSLILESASTNQTSMYLCASRTGMNTEAFFGQGTRLTVV.